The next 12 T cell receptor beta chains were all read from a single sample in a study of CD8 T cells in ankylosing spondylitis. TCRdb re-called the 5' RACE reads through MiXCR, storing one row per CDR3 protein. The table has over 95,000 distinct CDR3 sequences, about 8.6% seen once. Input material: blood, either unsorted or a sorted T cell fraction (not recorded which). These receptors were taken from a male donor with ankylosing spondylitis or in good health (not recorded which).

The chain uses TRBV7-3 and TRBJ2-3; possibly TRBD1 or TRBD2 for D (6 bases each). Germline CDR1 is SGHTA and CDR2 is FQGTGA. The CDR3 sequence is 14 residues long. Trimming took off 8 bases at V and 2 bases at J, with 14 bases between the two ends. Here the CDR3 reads CASSGGPFTDTQYF. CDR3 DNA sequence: TGTGCCAGCTCTGGGGGGCCTTTCACAGATACGCAGTATTTT.

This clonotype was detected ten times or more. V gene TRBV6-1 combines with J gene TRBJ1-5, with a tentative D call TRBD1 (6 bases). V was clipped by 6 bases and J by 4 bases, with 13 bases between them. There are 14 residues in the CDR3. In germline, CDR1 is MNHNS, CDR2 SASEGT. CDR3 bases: TGTGCCAGCAGACCAGACAGGAGGAATCAGCCCCAGCATTTT. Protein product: CASRPDRRNQPQHF.

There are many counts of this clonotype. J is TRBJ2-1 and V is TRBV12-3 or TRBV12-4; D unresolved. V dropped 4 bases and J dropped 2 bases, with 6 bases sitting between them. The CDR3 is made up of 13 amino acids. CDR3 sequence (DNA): TGTGCCAGCAGTTCCGCCCCCTACAATGAGCAGTTCTTC. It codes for CASSSAPYNEQFF.

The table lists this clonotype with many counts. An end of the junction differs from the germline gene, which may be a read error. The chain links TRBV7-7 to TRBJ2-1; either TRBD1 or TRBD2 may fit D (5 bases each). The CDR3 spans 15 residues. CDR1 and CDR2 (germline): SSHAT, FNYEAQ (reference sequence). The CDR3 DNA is TGTGCTAGCAGCTCTAACACCGGGACGGATAATGAGCAGTTCTTC. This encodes CASSSNTGTDNEQFF.

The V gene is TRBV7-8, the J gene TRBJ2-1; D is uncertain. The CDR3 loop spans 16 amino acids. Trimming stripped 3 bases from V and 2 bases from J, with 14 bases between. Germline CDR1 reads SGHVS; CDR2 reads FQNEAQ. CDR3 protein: CASSFNRPPAYNEQFF. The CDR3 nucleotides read TGTGCCAGCAGCTTTAATAGGCCGCCAGCCTACAATGAGCAGTTCTTC.

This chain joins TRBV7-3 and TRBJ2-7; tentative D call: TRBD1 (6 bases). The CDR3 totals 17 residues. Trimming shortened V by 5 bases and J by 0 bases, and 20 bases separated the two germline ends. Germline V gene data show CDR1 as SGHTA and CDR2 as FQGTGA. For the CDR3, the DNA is TGTGCCAGCAGCCACATGAGTAGGACAGTTCTCTCCTACGAGCAGTACTTC. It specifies CASSHMSRTVLSYEQYF. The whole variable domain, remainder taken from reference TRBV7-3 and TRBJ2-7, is GAGVSQTPSNKVTEKGKYVELRCDPISGHTALYWYRQSLGQGPEFLIYFQGTGAADDSGLPNDRFFAVRPEGSVSTLKIQRTERGDSAVYLCASSHMSRTVLSYEQYFGPGTRLTVT.

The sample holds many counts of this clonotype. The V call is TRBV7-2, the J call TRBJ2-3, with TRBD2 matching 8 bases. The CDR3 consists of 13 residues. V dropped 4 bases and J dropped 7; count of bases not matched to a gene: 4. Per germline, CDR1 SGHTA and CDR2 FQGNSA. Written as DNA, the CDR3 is TGTGCCAGCAGCTCCGGCGGGAGGAATACGCAGTATTTT. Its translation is CASSSGGRNTQYF.

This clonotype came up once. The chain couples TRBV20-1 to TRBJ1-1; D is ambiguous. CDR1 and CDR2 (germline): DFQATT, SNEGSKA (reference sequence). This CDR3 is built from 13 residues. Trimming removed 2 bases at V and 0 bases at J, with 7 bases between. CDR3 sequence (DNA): TGCAGTGCTAGAAGGCAGCTGAACACTGAAGCTTTCTTT. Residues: CSARRQLNTEAFF.

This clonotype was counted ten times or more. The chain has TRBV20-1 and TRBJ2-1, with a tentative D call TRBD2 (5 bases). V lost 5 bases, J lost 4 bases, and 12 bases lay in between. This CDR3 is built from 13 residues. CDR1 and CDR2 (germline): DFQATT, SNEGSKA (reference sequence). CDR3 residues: CSAGGLGYNEQFF. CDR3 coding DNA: TGCAGTGCTGGCGGGTTGGGGTACAATGAGCAGTTCTTC.

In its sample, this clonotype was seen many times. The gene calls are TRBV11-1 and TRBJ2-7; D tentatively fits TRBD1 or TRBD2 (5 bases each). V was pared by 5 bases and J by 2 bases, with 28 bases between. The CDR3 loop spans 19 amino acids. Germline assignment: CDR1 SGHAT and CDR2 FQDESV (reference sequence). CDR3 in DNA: TGTGCCAGCAGCACCTCGGACGGCGGGCAGGGAACCATCACCTACGAGCAGTACTTC. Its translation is CASSTSDGGQGTITYEQYF. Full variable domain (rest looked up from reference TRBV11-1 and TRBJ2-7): EAEVAQSPRYKITEKSQAVAFWCDPISGHATLYWYRQILGQGPELLVQFQDESVVDDSQLPKDRFSAERLKGVDSTLKIQPAELGDSAMYLCASSTSDGGQGTITYEQYFGPGTRLTVT.

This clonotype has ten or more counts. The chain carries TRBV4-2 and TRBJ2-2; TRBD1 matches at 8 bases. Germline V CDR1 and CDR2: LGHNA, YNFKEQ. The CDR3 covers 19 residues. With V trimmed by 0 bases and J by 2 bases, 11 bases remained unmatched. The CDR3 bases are TGTGCCAGCAGCCAAGAGATCTCGCAGGGGGCCTTAAACACCGGGGAGCTGTTTTTT. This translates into CASSQEISQGALNTGELFF.

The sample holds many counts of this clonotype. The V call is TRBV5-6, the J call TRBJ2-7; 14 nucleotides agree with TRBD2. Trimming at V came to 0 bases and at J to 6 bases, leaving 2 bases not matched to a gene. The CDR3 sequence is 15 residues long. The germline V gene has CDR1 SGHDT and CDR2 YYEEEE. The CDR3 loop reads CASSLVGLAGGEQYF. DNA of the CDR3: TGTGCCAGCAGCTTGGTAGGACTAGCGGGGGGCGAGCAGTACTTC.